A single sample gave rise to the 7 T cell receptor beta chains below, sequenced in a study of control samples from healthy donors and cancer patients (dated by TCRdb to 2020 to 2021). The library relied on the immunoSEQ multiplex PCR assay. This immuneACCESS table, as held by TCRdb, lists in-frame sequences with V and J called but not all clones. Of the missing ones, under half trace to an unresolved V gene in checked studies; the others have no known cause. This sample holds 20,000 to 25,000 clones; 85% were observed only once. The biggest ten clones account for about 38% of the sample. The sample taken for sequencing was PBMCs. Receptors originate from a man aged 60 to 69 with head and neck cancer.

This chain uses TRBV3-1 (or the pseudogene TRBV3-2) with TRBJ2-1; D possibly corresponds to TRBD2 (6 bases). Trimming pared 0 bases from V and 10 bases from J, leaving 16 bases between. Looked up from germline, CDR1 is LGHDT and CDR2 is YNNKEL (reference sequence). The CDR3 is made up of 15 amino acids. The CDR3 DNA follows: TGTGCCAGCAGCCAAGATCGAGTAGCGGTCCGCGAGCAGTTCTTC. Residues: CASSQDRVAVREQFF.

The V and J genes are TRBV27 and TRBJ1-1; D is ambiguous. The CDR3 sequence is 13 residues long. Per the germline V gene, CDR1 is MNHEY and CDR2 is SMNVEV (reference sequence). V was shortened by 2 bases and J by 0 bases, with 4 bases between the two germline ends. CDR3 region: CASSLMMNTEAFF. CDR3 in DNA: TGTGCCAGCAGTTTAATGATGAACACTGAAGCTTTCTTT.

The V gene is TRBV4-1, the J gene TRBJ1-3, with D unclear. CDR3 length equals 15 residues. Trimming left V 4 bases short and J 0 bases short, with 10 bases between. The germline CDR1 and CDR2 sequences are MGHRA and YSYEKL. In nucleotides, the CDR3 is TGCGCCAGCAGCCCCCTCGGGGACTCTGGAAACACCATATATTTT. Its translation is CASSPLGDSGNTIYF.

The gene calls are TRBV5-1 and TRBJ2-1; TRBD2 might be the D (6 bases). V was pared by 4 bases and J by 3 bases, with 11 bases between. This CDR3 has 14 amino acids. Germline CDR1 SGHRS, CDR2 YFSETQ. In DNA, the CDR3 is TGCGCCAGCAGCACTTGGGACTTCTACAATGAGCAGTTCTTC. Its protein is CASSTWDFYNEQFF.

The chain is built from TRBV27 and TRBJ1-4; D not certain. Germline V gene lookup returns CDR1 MNHEY and CDR2 SMNVEV (reference sequence). The CDR3 extends over 14 amino acids. The V gene lost 4 bases and the J gene lost 11 bases, with 17 bases spanning the gap. DNA of the CDR3: TGTGCCAGCAGTTCCCCAGGTGTAGGCGGGAAACTGTTTTTT. Its protein product is CASSSPGVGGKLFF.

This chain joins TRBV10-3 and TRBJ1-5; D gene ambiguous. The germline CDR1 and CDR2 sequences are ENHRY and SYGVKD. Trimming stripped 3 bases from V and 2 bases from J, with 11 bases between. The CDR3 is 15 amino acids. The CDR3 DNA is TGTGCCATCAGTGACGCCGGGCTTGGCAATCAGCCCCAGCATTTT. It translates to CAISDAGLGNQPQHF.

This rearrangement joins TRBV19 to TRBJ2-7, with 7 bases lining up with TRBD2. The CDR3 runs 12 residues. V lost 5 bases and J lost 4; bases outside the gene matches: 2. CDR1 LNHDA and CDR2 SQIVND come from the germline V gene (reference sequence). The CDR3 loop reads CASSEAGYEQYF. The CDR3 DNA reads TGTGCCAGTAGTGAAGCGGGGTACGAGCAGTACTTC.